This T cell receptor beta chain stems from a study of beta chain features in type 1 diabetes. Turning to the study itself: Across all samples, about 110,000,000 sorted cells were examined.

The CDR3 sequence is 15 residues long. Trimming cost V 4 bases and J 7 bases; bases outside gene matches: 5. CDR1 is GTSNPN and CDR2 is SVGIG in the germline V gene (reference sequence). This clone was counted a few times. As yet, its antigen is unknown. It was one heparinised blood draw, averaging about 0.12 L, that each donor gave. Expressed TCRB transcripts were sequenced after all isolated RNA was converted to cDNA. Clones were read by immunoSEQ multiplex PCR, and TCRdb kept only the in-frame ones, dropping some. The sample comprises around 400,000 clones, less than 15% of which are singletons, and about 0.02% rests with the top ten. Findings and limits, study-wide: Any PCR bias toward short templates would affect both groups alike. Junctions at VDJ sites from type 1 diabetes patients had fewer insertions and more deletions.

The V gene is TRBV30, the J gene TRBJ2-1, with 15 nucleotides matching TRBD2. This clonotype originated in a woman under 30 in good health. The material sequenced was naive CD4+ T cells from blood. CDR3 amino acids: CAWTRGLAGGNEQFF. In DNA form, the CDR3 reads TGTGCCTGGACCCGGGGACTAGCGGGAGGTAATGAGCAGTTCTTC.